Shown below are 29 T cell receptor beta chains from a single sample sequenced in a study of shared clonotypes between healthy human individuals. TCRdb's table, derived via immunoSEQ multiplex PCR, lists solely in-frame clones and lacks some. The table lists 2 million to 3 million clones, over 85% of them singletons. The source material was naive CD4+ T cells from PBMCs. Sample subset: CD45RA+ positively selected. Receptors originate from a young man in good health. Some clones in this sample may be carry-over from other donors' samples.

The table lists this clone with a few counts. This chain joins TRBV7-8 and TRBJ1-5; D gene unclear. V was shortened by 2 bases and J by 7 bases, with 18 bases between the two germline ends. The length of the CDR3 is 16 residues. The germline V gene has CDR1 SGHVS and CDR2 FQNEAQ. For the CDR3, the DNA is TGTGCCAGCAGCTTACATCCGGGTGATACCGGGCAGCCCCAGCATTTT. Its translation: CASSLHPGDTGQPQHF. Variable domain in full (rest from reference TRBV7-8 and TRBJ1-5): GAGVSQSPRYKVAKRGQDVALRCDPISGHVSLFWYQQALGQGPEFLTYFQNEAQLDKSGLPSDRFFAERPEGSVSTLKIQRTQQEDSAVYLCASSLHPGDTGQPQHFGDGTRLSIL.

The chain has TRBV5-5 and TRBJ2-5; D is undetermined. CDR1 is SGHKS and CDR2 is YYEKEE in the germline V gene (reference sequence). Trimming left V 3 bases short and J 5 bases short, with 17 bases between. This CDR3 is built from 15 residues. The DNA of the CDR3 is TGTGCCAGCAGCTCTACCCCCTGGGGTCGGGAGACCCAGTACTTC. Protein product: CASSSTPWGRETQYF.

The chain is built from TRBV4-1 and TRBJ2-3, with 15 bases that match TRBD2. The V gene's germline CDR1 is MGHRA and CDR2 YSYEKL. The CDR3 runs to 17 residues. V lost 2 bases, J lost 7 bases, and 7 bases stayed unmatched. The CDR3 here is CASSQRTSGRARYTQYF. As DNA, the CDR3 is TGCGCCAGCAGCCAACGGACTAGCGGGAGGGCAAGGTATACGCAGTATTTT.

J is TRBJ2-5 and V is TRBV6-5; unclear D gene. V was shortened by 2 bases and J by 1 base, with 5 bases between the two germline ends. There are 13 residues in the CDR3. Germline lookup yields CDR1 MNHEY and CDR2 SVGAGI. CDR3: CASSYRAQETQYF. The DNA for the CDR3 is TGTGCCAGCAGTTACAGGGCCCAAGAGACCCAGTACTTC.

The J gene is TRBJ1-1, the V gene TRBV6-1; 7 nucleotides line up with TRBD1. Germline CDR1 MNHNS, CDR2 SASEGT. CDR3 size: 15 residues. The J segment lost 5 bases and the V segment lost 3 bases, leaving 9 bases of the junction unmatched. CDR3 amino acids: CASSEVRGRRTEAFF. Here the CDR3 DNA reads TGTGCCAGCAGTGAGGTAAGGGGGCGGCGTACTGAAGCTTTCTTT.

To note about this clone: Other DNA sequences in the same sample also yield this CDR3. The chain carries TRBV10-3 and TRBJ2-1, with D perhaps matching TRBD2 (6 bases). CDR3 length equals 15 residues. Trimming stripped 0 bases from V and 1 base from J, with 7 bases between. The germline gives CDR1 ENHRY, CDR2 SYGVKD. CDR3 DNA sequence: TGTGCCATCAGTGAGTCACGGGGGTCCTACAATGAGCAGTTCTTC. Encoded protein: CAISESRGSYNEQFF.

The sample holds one count of this clone. The V call is TRBV28, the J call TRBJ2-2; TRBD2 is a possible D gene (5 bases). This CDR3 has 11 residues. V lost 8 bases to trimming and J lost 8 bases, with 9 bases between them. Germline CDR1 MDHEN, CDR2 SYDVKM. In DNA form, the CDR3 reads TGTGCCAGCGGGAGCGTGGGGGAGCTGTTTTTT. Protein sequence: CASGSVGELFF.

This chain links TRBV7-2 with TRBJ1-6; D gene ambiguous. The germline gives CDR1 SGHTA, CDR2 FQGNSA. With 4 bases removed from V and 8 bases from J, the gap between germline ends came to 12 bases. CDR3 length: 14 amino acids. The CDR3 sequence is CASSSPGPDSPLHF. The CDR3 nucleotides are TGTGCCAGCAGCTCCCCCGGGCCTGATTCACCCCTCCACTTT.

The chain is built from TRBV5-1 and TRBJ1-3; D not resolved. The CDR3 spans 16 residues. Between the trimmed V and J ends, which lost 5 bases and 0 bases, there was a span of 15 bases. CDR1 SGHRS and CDR2 YFSETQ come from the germline V gene. CDR3 residues: CASSPLSSSSGNTIYF. CDR3 nucleotide sequence: TGCGCCAGCAGTCCCCTTAGTTCCAGCTCTGGAAACACCATATATTTT.

The sample holds a few counts of this clone. V usage is TRBV7-8 and J usage is TRBJ1-2, with D possibly being TRBD1 (5 bases). The ends were cut back, 5 bases at V and 6 bases at J, with 19 bases in the middle. Germline CDR1 SGHVS, CDR2 FQNEAQ. CDR3 length: 15 residues. Here the CDR3 DNA reads TGTGCCAGCAGCCCGCCGGGATGGGGGAGGGATGGCTACACCTTC. This translates into CASSPPGWGRDGYTF.

In this sample, this clone turned up once. V is TRBV7-9 and J is TRBJ2-2, with 13 bases identical to TRBD2. Per germline, CDR1 SEHNR and CDR2 FQNEAQ (reference sequence). The CDR3 loop spans 17 amino acids. V lost 5 bases to trimming and J lost 1 base; unmatched junction nucleotides: 4. This CDR3 is CASSPRTSGRNTGELFF. In DNA form, the CDR3 reads TGTGCCAGCAGCCCCCGGACTAGCGGGAGGAACACCGGGGAGCTGTTTTTT.

The chain links TRBV2 to TRBJ1-1, with D unclear. The CDR3 has 11 residues. The germline CDR1 and CDR2 sequences are SNHLY and FYNNEI. Trimming took 10 bases from V and 1 from J, leaving 7 bases between them. CDR3 amino acids: CATYQNTEAFF. The DNA for the CDR3 is TGTGCCACCTATCAGAACACTGAAGCTTTCTTT.

The chain has TRBV27 and TRBJ1-1; D call uncertain. The germline V gene encodes CDR1 MNHEY and CDR2 SMNVEV (reference sequence). Deletions cut 7 bases from V and 3 bases from J, with 15 bases between. The CDR3 extends over 14 amino acids. CDR3 sequence: CASILVYGYTEAFF. In DNA, the CDR3 is TGTGCCAGCATTCTCGTCTACGGTTACACTGAAGCTTTCTTT.

The V gene is TRBV25-1, the J gene TRBJ2-7; D is possibly TRBD1 or TRBD2 (6 bases each). CDR1 MGHDK and CDR2 SYGVNS come from the germline V gene. The CDR3 length is 14 residues. V was pared by 4 bases and J by 2 bases, with 12 bases between. The CDR3 reads CASSVGGRAYEQYF. CDR3 nucleotide sequence: TGTGCCAGCAGTGTGGGGGGCCGCGCCTACGAGCAGTACTTC.

The chain combines TRBV15 with TRBJ2-3; the match to TRBD2 covers 7 bases. After removal of 6 bases from V and 9 bases from J, the junction contained 12 bases not matched to a gene. The germline gives CDR1 LNHNV, CDR2 YYDKDF (reference sequence). This CDR3 comprises 14 residues. The CDR3 DNA sequence: TGTGCCACCAGGCGAGAATCTAGCGGACCCACGCAGTATTTT. It yields the protein CATRRESSGPTQYF.

This clone occurred once. V usage is TRBV7-6 and J usage is TRBJ2-7; the D gene is possibly TRBD2 (6 bases). The V gene lost 8 bases and the J gene lost 2 bases, with 16 bases spanning the gap. The germline gives CDR1 SGHVS, CDR2 FNYEAQ. The CDR3 contains 14 residues. This CDR3 reads CASSLSRTTYEQYF. CDR3 sequence (DNA): TGTGCCAGCTCGTTGTCCCGGACTACCTACGAGCAGTACTTC.

To note about this clone: Other DNA sequences in this sample translate to the same CDR3. V gene TRBV5-1 combines with J gene TRBJ2-5; 9 bases are a match to TRBD1. Germline V CDR1 and CDR2: SGHRS, YFSETQ. V was clipped by 0 bases and J by 5 bases; unmatched bases: 8. The CDR3 runs to 16 residues. The CDR3: CASSLGPGTGRETQYF. DNA of the CDR3: TGCGCCAGCAGCTTGGGCCCCGGGACAGGGAGGGAGACCCAGTACTTC.

This chain connects TRBV19 to TRBJ1-2; weak D call: TRBD1 (5 bases). The CDR3 has 13 residues. The V end lost 8 bases, the J end lost 9 bases, and 19 bases lay between the germline ends. Looked up from germline, CDR1 is LNHDA and CDR2 is SQIVND (reference sequence). The CDR3 DNA is TGTGCCAGTCCTGACCGGGACTTTAAGAGCTACACCTTC. Its translation: CASPDRDFKSYTF.

This clone was seen once. This CDR3 is CATINAVGTDTQYF. The CDR3 bases are TGTGCCACGATAAATGCCGTTGGCACAGATACGCAGTATTTT. The chain employs TRBV28 and TRBJ2-3; D gene unclear. This CDR3 has 14 amino acids. Germline V gives CDR1 MDHEN, CDR2 SYDVKM. Trimming left V 10 bases short and J 1 base short, with 15 bases between.

The V and J genes are TRBV10-3 and TRBJ1-2; D remains unclear. The germline V gene encodes CDR1 ENHRY and CDR2 SYGVKD. The CDR3 covers 14 residues. Trimming shortened V by 7 bases and J by 4 bases, and 16 bases separated the two germline ends. The CDR3 DNA reads as TGTGCCATCACTTCGTCAGCCTCCGGCTATGGCTACACCTTC. Its translation is CAITSSASGYGYTF.

The V and J genes are TRBV28 and TRBJ1-2; TRBD1 aligns across 7 bases. J lost 6 bases, V lost 5 bases, and 9 bases had no gene match. Looked up from germline, CDR1 is MDHEN and CDR2 is SYDVKM. CDR3 size: 14 residues. The CDR3 DNA reads TGTGCCAGCAGTCTAATTCAGGGGGATAATGGCTACACCTTC. Its translation is CASSLIQGDNGYTF.

The chain recombines TRBV27 with TRBJ1-1; 7 nucleotides match TRBD1. CDR1 MNHEY and CDR2 SMNVEV come from the germline V gene (reference sequence). Trimming cost V 6 bases and J 4 bases; bases outside gene matches: 8. The CDR3 runs 14 residues. The CDR3 spells CASRTHGQATEAFF. DNA for the CDR3: TGTGCCAGCAGGACCCACGGACAGGCCACTGAAGCTTTCTTT.

The chain joins TRBV5-1 to TRBJ1-4, with unresolved D. Per the germline V gene, CDR1 is SGHRS and CDR2 is YFSETQ. This CDR3 is built from 15 residues. V lost 0 bases and J 6 bases, leaving 12 bases between the germline ends. The CDR3 bases are TGCGCCAGCAGCTTGGGGGGTACCACTTATGAAAAACTGTTTTTT. It is translated as CASSLGGTTYEKLFF.

DNA for the CDR3: TGTGCCAGTAGTACCTGGACTAGCGGTAATGAGCAGTTCTTC. Amino acids: CASSTWTSGNEQFF. V and J are TRBV19 and TRBJ2-1; 10 nucleotides line up with TRBD2. This CDR3 comprises 14 residues. CDR1 LNHDA and CDR2 SQIVND come from the germline V gene (reference sequence). V lost 4 bases and J lost 7; bases outside the gene matches: 4. Based on the CDR3 plus reference TRBV19 and TRBJ2-1, the full variable domain is DGGITQSPKYLFRKEGQNVTLSCEQNLNHDAMYWYRQDPGQGLRLIYYSQIVNDFQKGDIAEGYSVSREKKESFPLTVTSAQKNPTAFYLCASSTWTSGNEQFFGPGTRLTVL.

V and J are TRBV30 and TRBJ2-7, with TRBD2 matching over 11 bases. Germline CDR1 is GTSNPN and CDR2 is SVGIG (reference sequence). This CDR3 region has 19 residues. After removal of 3 bases from V and 0 bases from J, the junction contained 16 bases not matched to a gene. CDR3 nucleotides: TGTGCCTGGAGGGACGAAAGGGCATTAGCGGGAGGGGTCTCCTACGAGCAGTACTTC. This translates into CAWRDERALAGGVSYEQYF. Using reference TRBV30 and TRBJ2-7 for the parts outside the CDR3, the full variable domain is SQTIHQWPATLVQPVGSPLSLECTVEGTSNPNLYWYRQAAGRGLQLLFYSVGIGQISSEVPQNLSASRPQDRQFILSSKKLLLSDSGFYLCAWRDERALAGGVSYEQYFGPGTRLTVT.

The chain combines TRBV19 with TRBJ2-3, with D maybe TRBD2 (6 bases). This CDR3 is 14 amino acids long. Looked up from germline, CDR1 is LNHDA and CDR2 is SQIVND (reference sequence). V lost 7 bases and J lost 3, with 14 bases in between. The CDR3 region is CASTNGRWTDTQYF. Written as DNA, the CDR3 is TGTGCCAGTACCAACGGGAGATGGACAGATACGCAGTATTTT. The full variable domain, rest sourced from reference TRBV19 and TRBJ2-3, is DGGITQSPKYLFRKEGQNVTLSCEQNLNHDAMYWYRQDPGQGLRLIYYSQIVNDFQKGDIAEGYSVSREKKESFPLTVTSAQKNPTAFYLCASTNGRWTDTQYFGPGTRLTVL.

The chain links TRBV9 to TRBJ2-5, with D maybe TRBD2 (6 bases). The V gene's germline CDR1 is SGDLS and CDR2 YYNGEE. Trimming removed 3 bases from V and 5 bases from J, with 20 bases in between. The CDR3 has 16 amino acids. CDR3 DNA: TGTGCCAGCAGCGCCATCGGAGACGGAGGAGGGGAGACCCAGTACTTC. It specifies CASSAIGDGGGETQYF.

This clone came up once. The J gene is TRBJ2-5, the V gene TRBV19; D call uncertain. The CDR3 runs 14 residues. CDR1 and CDR2 from the germline V gene are LNHDA and SQIVND (reference sequence). Trimming took 6 bases from V and 2 from J, leaving 13 bases between them. CDR3 residues: CASSPGRRQETQYF. CDR3 bases: TGTGCCAGTAGCCCCGGACGTCGACAAGAGACCCAGTACTTC.

This clone occurred once. This chain uses TRBV6-6 with TRBJ2-1; TRBD2 matches 7 bases. V gave up 7 bases and J gave up 8 bases; unmatched junction bases: 8. The CDR3 runs to 13 residues. Germline V gene data show CDR1 as MNHNY and CDR2 as SVGAGI (reference sequence). The CDR3, as DNA: TGTGCCAGCACCCTTGGACTAGTCGATGAGCAGTTCTTC. Its translation is CASTLGLVDEQFF.